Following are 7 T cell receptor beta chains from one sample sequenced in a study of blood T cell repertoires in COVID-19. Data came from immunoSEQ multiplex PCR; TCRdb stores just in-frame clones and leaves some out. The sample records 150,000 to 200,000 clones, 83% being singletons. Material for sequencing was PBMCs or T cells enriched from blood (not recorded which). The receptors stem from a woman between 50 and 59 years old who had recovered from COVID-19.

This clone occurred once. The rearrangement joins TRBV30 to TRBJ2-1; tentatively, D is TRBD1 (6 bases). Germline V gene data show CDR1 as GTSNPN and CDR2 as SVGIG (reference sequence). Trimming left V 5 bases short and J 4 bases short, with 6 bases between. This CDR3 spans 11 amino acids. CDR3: CAWGQYNEQFF. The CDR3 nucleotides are TGTGCCTGGGGACAGTACAATGAGCAGTTCTTC.

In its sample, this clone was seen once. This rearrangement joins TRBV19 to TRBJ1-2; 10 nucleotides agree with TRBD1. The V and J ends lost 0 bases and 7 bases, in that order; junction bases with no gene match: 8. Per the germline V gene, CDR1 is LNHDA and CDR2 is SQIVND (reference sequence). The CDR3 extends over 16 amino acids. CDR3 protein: CASSIDRQGARRGYTF. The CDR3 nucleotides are TGTGCCAGTAGTATAGATCGACAGGGGGCACGGCGTGGCTACACCTTC. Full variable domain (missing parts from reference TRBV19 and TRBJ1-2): DGGITQSPKYLFRKEGQNVTLSCEQNLNHDAMYWYRQDPGQGLRLIYYSQIVNDFQKGDIAEGYSVSREKKESFPLTVTSAQKNPTAFYLCASSIDRQGARRGYTFGSGTRLTVV.

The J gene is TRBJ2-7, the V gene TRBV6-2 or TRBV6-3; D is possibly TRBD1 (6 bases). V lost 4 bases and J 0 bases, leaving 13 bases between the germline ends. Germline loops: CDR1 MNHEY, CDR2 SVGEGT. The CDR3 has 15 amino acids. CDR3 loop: CASSLRLGGSYEQYV. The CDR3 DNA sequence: TGTGCCAGCAGTTTGAGGTTAGGGGGCTCCTACGAGCAGTACGTC.

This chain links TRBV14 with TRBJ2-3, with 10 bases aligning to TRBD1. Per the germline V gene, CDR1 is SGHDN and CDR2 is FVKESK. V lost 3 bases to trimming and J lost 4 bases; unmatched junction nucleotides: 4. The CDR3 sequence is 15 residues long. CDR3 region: CASSQDRGGADTQYF. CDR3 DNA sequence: TGTGCCAGCAGCCAGGACAGGGGGGGAGCAGATACGCAGTATTTT.

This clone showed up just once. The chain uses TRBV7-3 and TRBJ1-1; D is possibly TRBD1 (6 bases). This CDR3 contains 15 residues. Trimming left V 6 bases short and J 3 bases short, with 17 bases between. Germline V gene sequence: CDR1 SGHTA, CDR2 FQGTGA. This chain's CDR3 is CASSPQQGSYTEAFF. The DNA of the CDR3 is TGTGCCAGCAGTCCCCAACAGGGCTCCTACACTGAAGCTTTCTTT.

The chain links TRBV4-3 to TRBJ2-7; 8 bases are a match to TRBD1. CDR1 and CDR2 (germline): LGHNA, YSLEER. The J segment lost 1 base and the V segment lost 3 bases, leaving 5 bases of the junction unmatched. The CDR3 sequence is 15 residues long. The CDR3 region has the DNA TGCGCCAGCAGCCATCCACAGGGGGAATCCTACGAGCAGTACGTC. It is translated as CASSHPQGESYEQYV.

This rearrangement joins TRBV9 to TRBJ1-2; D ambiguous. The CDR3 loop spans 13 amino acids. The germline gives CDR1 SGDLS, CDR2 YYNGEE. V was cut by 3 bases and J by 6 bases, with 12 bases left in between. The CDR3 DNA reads TGTGCCAGCAGCGCGCCCGGGGTCAATGGCTACACCTTC. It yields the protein CASSAPGVNGYTF.